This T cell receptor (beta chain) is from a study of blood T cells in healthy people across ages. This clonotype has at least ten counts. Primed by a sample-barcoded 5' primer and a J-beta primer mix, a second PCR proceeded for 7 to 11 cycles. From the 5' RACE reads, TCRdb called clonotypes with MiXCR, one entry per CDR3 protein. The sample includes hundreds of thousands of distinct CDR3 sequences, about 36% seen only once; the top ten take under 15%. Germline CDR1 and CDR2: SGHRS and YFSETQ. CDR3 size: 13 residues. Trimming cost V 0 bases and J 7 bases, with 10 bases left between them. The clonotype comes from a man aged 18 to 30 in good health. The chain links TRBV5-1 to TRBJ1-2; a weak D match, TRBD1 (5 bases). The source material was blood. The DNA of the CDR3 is TGCGCCAGCAGCTTGGAGGGGCCCGTTGGCTACACCTTC. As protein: CASSLEGPVGYTF.